This T cell receptor (beta chain) was obtained from a study of early T cells in non-severe SARS-CoV-2 infection (dated by TCRdb to the early 2020s). With regard to the full study: Because TCR sequencing was done on bulk RNA from unsorted whole blood, the alpha and beta chains could not be paired.

Libraries were constructed by 5' RACE. This sample was sequenced with a NextSeq 500. Unique molecular identifiers were attached to individual cDNA molecules in the TCR library protocol so that sequencing error and PCR bias could be corrected. TCR alpha and beta chains were both sequenced, and the abundances of alpha and beta sequences in each sample were closely correlated with each other. The study's own analysis went as follows. V gene, J gene and CDR3 annotation of TCR sequences was performed with Decombinator V4. Expanded TCRs were defined as changing significantly between any two time points under a Poisson model with p below 0.0001. TCR abundances were normalised to the total number of TCRs sequenced in each sample and reported as counts per million. TRAV1-2 paired with TRAJ12, TRAJ20 or TRAJ33 defined MAIT TCRs, while TRAV10 paired with TRAJ18 defined iNKT TCRs. A search of VDJdb, accessed on 1 November 2021, was run for TCRs annotated to CMV, EBV and SARS-CoV-2, with TCRs annotated for multiple antigens excluded. Using fastp trimming at Q25 and MiXCR clonotype assembly, TCRdb reanalyzed the public sequencing data and kept in-frame beta chains. Records with the same CDR3 protein are collapsed into one entry carrying the most frequent genes and DNA. In this record, the V and J calls reflect TCRdb's handling and not the investigators' own analysis. The table for this sample lists 25,000 to 35,000 distinct CDR3 sequences; approximately 5.3% of them were counted only once. The ten largest clonotypes hold over 10% of the sample.

The CDR3 goes from the cysteine to the phenylalanine over 16 residues. Only the CDR3 portion is preserved as DNA: 48 bases, with reading frame beginning at the first base. Trimming takes 2 bases from V and 4 bases from J, and the germline ends sit 15 bases apart. Sequences SGHDN (CDR1) and FVKESK (CDR2) are obtained from the germline V gene. This clonotype was counted a few times. What antigen it recognizes has not been identified. Base qualities are not at hand, and no much larger clone is one base apart. A case-control design nested within a healthcare worker cohort in London, UK, was used, with weekly nasopharyngeal swab PCR tests and blood sampling performed. Healthcare workers were recruited during the week of the UK lockdown, between 23 and 31 March 2020, and followed weekly for up to roughly 15 weeks. Paper-wide results and their limitations: VDJdb matching was skewed toward anti-spike CD8 responses and likely underestimated virus-specific expansions by missing private and CD4 specificities.

The origin of this receptor is an adult who was a healthcare worker with PCR-confirmed SARS-CoV-2 infection or an uninfected control (not recorded which). Sequencing was carried out using whole blood. The chain is assembled from TRBV14 and TRBJ2-1, and the D gene may be TRBD2, 5 bases matching. The nucleotide sequence reads TGTGCCAGCAGCCAAAGGGATAGCGTCCTTTACAATGAGCAGTTCTTC. This codes for CASSQRDSVLYNEQFF.